This TCR beta chain was sequenced during a study of blood T cell repertoires in COVID-19 (TCRdb year 2020). For context, the study as a whole: The collaborator samples originated in the United States, Italy and Spain and spanned the acute and convalescent phases of COVID-19. A de-identified subject ID, COVID-19 status, age in years and sex were almost always included in the sample metadata. The repertoires were made available in a free public database intended to serve as a resource for research on the immune response to SARS-CoV-2. Where available, HLA class I and class II types were taken from metadata supplied by the sample provider and were not determined by assay-based typing. The samples were drawn from two sources: the first 160 participants of the ongoing ImmuneRACE study, and 1,000 to 1,500 subjects contributed by 6 global collaborators. Subjects who had been exposed to COVID-19, were actively infected with it, or had recovered from it provided the deeply sampled blood TCRbeta repertoires that made up the dataset. The prospective study material was composed of cDNA or gDNA derived from T cells, B-cell-depleted T cells, or PBMCs.

TCRbeta CDR3 regions were amplified from genomic DNA by means of the immunoSEQ Assay, a bias-controlled multiplex PCR. As for the authors' bioinformatics: Nucleated cell counts per sample were estimated from amplification of reference gene primers within the assay. To quantify the absolute abundance of each unique TCRbeta CDR3 rearrangement, sequence reads were collapsed and filtered. For each sample, productive Simpson clonality was calculated by taking the square root of Simpson's diversity index across productive rearrangements. This immuneACCESS table, as held by TCRdb, lists in-frame sequences with V and J called but not all clones. Of the missing ones, under half trace to an unresolved V gene in checked studies; the others have no known cause. That table gives V, J and clone size, and the DNA gave D and trimming. Within this sample are 150,000 to 250,000 clones, with 94% of them counted one time only. 0.76% of the sample belongs to the ten largest clones.

One collaborating source in Seattle enrolled patients during active infection and followed them longitudinally through the course of disease. Whole blood was collected in K2EDTA tubes by collaborating institutions according to the institutions' own protocols. Collaborator samples were shipped for TCRbeta analysis as frozen whole blood, isolated PBMCs, or DNA extracted from either sample type. Results and caveats for the whole study, not just this receptor: The amount of clinical and demographic metadata varied by source and participant and was provided uncurated.

V has 0 bases trimmed and J has 6 bases trimmed; junction bases matching no gene number 5. From the germline V gene, CDR1 is SGDLS and CDR2 is YYNGEE. The CDR3 spans 15 residues, from the cysteine through the phenylalanine. Here the CDR3 DNA is all that survives: 45 bases in frame from base 1. Points on this clone: Its antigen remains undetermined. No clone much larger than this one lies a single base away; base qualities are absent.

The chain is encoded by TRBV9 joined to TRBJ2-2, and TRBD2 aligns with 7 junction nucleotides. Sequencing was done on a sample of peripheral blood. The TCR was taken from a man aged 30 to 39 with COVID-19, enrolled during active disease. The CDR3 corresponds to CASSVGGGVSGELFF. The nucleotide sequence is given as TGTGCCAGCAGCGTAGGCGGGGGTGTTTCCGGGGAGCTGTTTTTT.